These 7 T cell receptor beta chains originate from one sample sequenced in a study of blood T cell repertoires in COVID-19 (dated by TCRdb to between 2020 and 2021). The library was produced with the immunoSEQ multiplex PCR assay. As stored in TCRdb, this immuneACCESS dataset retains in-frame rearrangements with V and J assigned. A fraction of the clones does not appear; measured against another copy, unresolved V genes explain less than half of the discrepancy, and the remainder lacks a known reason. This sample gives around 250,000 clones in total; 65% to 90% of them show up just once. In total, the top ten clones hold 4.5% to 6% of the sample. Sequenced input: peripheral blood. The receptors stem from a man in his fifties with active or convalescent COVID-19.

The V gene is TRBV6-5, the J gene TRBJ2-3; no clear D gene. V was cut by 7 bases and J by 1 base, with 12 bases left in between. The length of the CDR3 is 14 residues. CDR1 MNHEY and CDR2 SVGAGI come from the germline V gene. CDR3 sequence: CASKPRFGTDTQYF. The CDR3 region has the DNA TGTGCCAGCAAACCCAGGTTCGGCACAGATACGCAGTATTTT.

The chain's CDR3 is CASSQDRKGVEQYF. The DNA for the CDR3 is TGCGCCAGCAGCCAAGACCGCAAGGGGGTCGAGCAGTACTTC. The rearrangement links TRBV4-1 to TRBJ2-7; D might be TRBD1 (6 bases). The CDR3 has 14 amino acids. V lost 0 bases and J 6 bases, leaving 12 bases between the germline ends. Per the germline V gene, CDR1 is MGHRA and CDR2 is YSYEKL.

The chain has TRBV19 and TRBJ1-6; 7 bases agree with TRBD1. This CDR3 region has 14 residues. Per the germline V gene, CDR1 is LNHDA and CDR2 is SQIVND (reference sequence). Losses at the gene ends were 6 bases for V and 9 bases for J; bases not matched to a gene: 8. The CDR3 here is CASRLGDSSSPLHF. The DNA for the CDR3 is TGTGCCAGTAGATTAGGGGACAGTTCTTCACCCCTCCACTTT. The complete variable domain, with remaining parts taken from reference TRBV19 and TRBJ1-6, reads DGGITQSPKYLFRKEGQNVTLSCEQNLNHDAMYWYRQDPGQGLRLIYYSQIVNDFQKGDIAEGYSVSREKKESFPLTVTSAQKNPTAFYLCASRLGDSSSPLHFGNGTRLTVT.

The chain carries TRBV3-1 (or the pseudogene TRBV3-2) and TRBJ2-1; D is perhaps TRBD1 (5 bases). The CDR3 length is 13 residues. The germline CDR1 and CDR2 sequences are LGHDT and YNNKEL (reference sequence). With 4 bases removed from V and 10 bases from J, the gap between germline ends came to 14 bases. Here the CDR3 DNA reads TGTGCCAGCAGCCGCACAGGATTCTTGGAGCAGTTCTTC. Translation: CASSRTGFLEQFF.

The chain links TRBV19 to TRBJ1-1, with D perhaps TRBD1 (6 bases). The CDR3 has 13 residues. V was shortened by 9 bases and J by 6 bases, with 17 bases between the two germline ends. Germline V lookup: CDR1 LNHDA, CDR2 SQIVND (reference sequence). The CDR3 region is CASLTGNGAEAFF. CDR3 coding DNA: TGTGCCAGCCTTACAGGGAATGGAGCTGAAGCTTTCTTT.

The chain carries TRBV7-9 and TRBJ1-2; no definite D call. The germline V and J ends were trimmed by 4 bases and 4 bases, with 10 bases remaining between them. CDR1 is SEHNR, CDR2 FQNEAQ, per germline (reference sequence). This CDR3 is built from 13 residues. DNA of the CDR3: TGTGCCAGCAGCTCAACAGCTCGCTATGGCTACACCTTC. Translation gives CASSSTARYGYTF. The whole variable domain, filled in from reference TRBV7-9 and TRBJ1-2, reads DTGVSQNPRHKITKRGQNVTFRCDPISEHNRLYWYRQTLGQGPEFLTYFQNEAQLEKSRLLSDRFSAERPKGSFSTLEIQRTEQGDSAMYLCASSSTARYGYTFGSGTRLTVV.

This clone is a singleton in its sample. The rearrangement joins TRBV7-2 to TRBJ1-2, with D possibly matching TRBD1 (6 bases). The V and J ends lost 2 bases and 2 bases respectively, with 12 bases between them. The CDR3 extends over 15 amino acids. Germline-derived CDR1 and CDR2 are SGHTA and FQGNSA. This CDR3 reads CASSLMIGQNYGYTF. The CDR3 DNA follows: TGTGCCAGCAGCTTAATGATCGGACAGAACTATGGCTACACCTTC.